A selection of T cell receptor beta chains follows, all from one sample in a study of post-analysis software for immune sequencing data. TCRdb re-analysed the PCR reads in MiXCR, keeping a single row per CDR3 protein. Here the sample spans 750,000 to 900,000 distinct CDR3 sequences, roughly 50% being singletons. Sequencing input: blood. Receptors were obtained from a girl between 10 and 17 years old with multiple sclerosis. The CDR3 runs from the conserved cysteine through the conserved F or W. D genes are given only for firm matches. Size is stated for part of the rows, as once, few or many counts, or as a class when the clone is expanded.

d_gene: .; abundance: .; v_gene: TRBV5-1; j_gene: TRBJ2-3; CDR3aa: CASRIVTEGVTDTQYF; CDR3nt: TGCGCCAGCAGGATAGTCACCGAGGGGGTCACAGATACGCAGTATTTT
d_gene: .; abundance: few; v_gene: TRBV6-5; j_gene: TRBJ1-4; CDR3aa: CASSSFGQREKLFF; CDR3nt: TGTGCCAGCAGTTCCTTCGGACAGCGTGAAAAACTGTTTTTT
d_gene: .; abundance: many; v_gene: TRBV27; j_gene: TRBJ2-7; CDR3aa: CANRRASHYEQYF; CDR3nt: TGTGCCAACCGTCGGGCGTCCCACTACGAGCAGTACTTC
d_gene: TRBD2; abundance: .; v_gene: TRBV10-3; j_gene: TRBJ2-5; CDR3aa: CAIRPREGSRETQYF; CDR3nt: TGTGCCATCAGGCCAAGGGAGGGAAGTCGAGAGACCCAGTACTTC
d_gene: .; abundance: .; v_gene: TRBV10-3; j_gene: TRBJ1-6; CDR3aa: CAISESGGSSPLHF; CDR3nt: TGTGCCATCAGTGAGTCCGGGGGAAGTTCACCCCTCCACTTT
d_gene: TRBD2; abundance: .; v_gene: TRBV3-1; j_gene: TRBJ2-2; CDR3aa: CASSQEGAGGHTGELFF; CDR3nt: TGTGCCAGCAGCCAAGAGGGAGCGGGAGGACACACCGGGGAGCTGTTTTTT
d_gene: .; abundance: .; v_gene: TRBV7-9; j_gene: TRBJ2-5; CDR3aa: CASSLGRQQETQYF; CDR3nt: TGTGCCAGCAGCTTAGGGAGACAGCAAGAGACCCAGTACTTC
d_gene: .; abundance: .; v_gene: TRBV15; j_gene: TRBJ1-1; CDR3aa: CATSRGQGLIEAFF; CDR3nt: TGTGCCACCAGCAGAGGTCAGGGGCTCATTGAAGCTTTCTTT
d_gene: TRBD2; abundance: .; v_gene: TRBV9; j_gene: TRBJ2-1; CDR3aa: CASSVSGMSYNEQFF; CDR3nt: TGTGCCAGCAGCGTGAGCGGGATGTCCTACAATGAGCAGTTCTTC
d_gene: .; abundance: many; v_gene: TRBV6-5; j_gene: TRBJ2-1; CDR3aa: CASSADLESNEQFF; CDR3nt: TGTGCCAGTTCAGCGGACCTAGAGTCCAATGAGCAGTTCTTC
d_gene: .; abundance: .; v_gene: TRBV6-5; j_gene: TRBJ2-2; CDR3aa: CASSHKPNTGELFF; CDR3nt: TGTGCCAGCAGTCACAAACCGAACACCGGGGAGCTGTTTTTT